A selection of T cell receptor beta chains follows, all from one sample in a study of radiotherapy plus CTLA-4 blockade in lung cancer. This table comes from immunoSEQ multiplex PCR, and its TCRdb copy is limited to in-frame clones, with some not included. The sample gives roughly 50,000 clones, more than 70% of which show up once; 11% is in the top ten. Source: peripheral blood, taken from a patient treated with radiotherapy plus ipilimumab. These receptors came from a human donor with non-small cell lung cancer who had stable disease on radiotherapy plus ipilimumab. Both conserved end residues are part of each CDR3. A D gene is named only where the DNA matches it firmly. Only part of the rows carry a size: once, few, many, or a class if the clone is expanded.

V gene: TRBV28; clone size: NA; J gene: TRBJ1-1; D gene: TRBD1; CDR3 protein: CASSKGTALYTEAFF; CDR3 DNA: TGTGCCAGCAGTAAAGGGACAGCTTTGTACACTGAAGCTTTCTTT
V gene: TRBV7-2; clone size: NA; J gene: TRBJ2-5; D gene: NA; CDR3 protein: CASSLGGPGKLGETQYF; CDR3 DNA: TGTGCCAGCAGCTTAGGGGGGCCCGGAAAGTTAGGAGAGACCCAGTACTTC
V gene: TRBV28; clone size: NA; J gene: TRBJ1-5; D gene: NA; CDR3 protein: CASTSRGNQPQHF; CDR3 DNA: TGTGCCAGCACCTCCAGGGGCAATCAGCCCCAGCATTTT
V gene: TRBV19; clone size: NA; J gene: TRBJ1-3; D gene: NA; CDR3 protein: CASSIQRSGNTIYF; CDR3 DNA: TGTGCCAGTAGTATTCAGCGCTCTGGAAACACCATATATTTT
V gene: TRBV29-1; clone size: NA; J gene: TRBJ1-1; D gene: NA; CDR3 protein: CSVGREGTEAFF; CDR3 DNA: TGCAGCGTTGGTCGGGAGGGCACTGAAGCTTTCTTT
V gene: TRBV2; clone size: NA; J gene: TRBJ1-4; D gene: TRBD1; CDR3 protein: CASSGATGHIEKLFF; CDR3 DNA: TGTGCCAGCAGTGGAGCGACAGGGCATATCGAAAAACTGTTTTTT
V gene: TRBV6-5; clone size: NA; J gene: TRBJ1-2; D gene: TRBD1; CDR3 protein: CASSFSTDREGYTF; CDR3 DNA: TGTGCCAGCAGTTTCTCCACAGACAGGGAGGGCTACACCTTC
V gene: TRBV27; clone size: NA; J gene: TRBJ2-2; D gene: TRBD2; CDR3 protein: CASSPLAGSSGELFF; CDR3 DNA: TGTGCCAGCAGTCCCCTAGCGGGAAGCAGCGGGGAGCTGTTTTTT
V gene: TRBV4-2; clone size: NA; J gene: TRBJ1-2; D gene: TRBD1; CDR3 protein: CASSQEGQGGNGYTF; CDR3 DNA: TGTGCCAGCAGCCAAGAGGGACAGGGGGGGAATGGCTACACCTTC
V gene: TRBV6-1; clone size: NA; J gene: TRBJ2-3; D gene: NA; CDR3 protein: CASHDGLLTDTQYF; CDR3 DNA: TGTGCCAGCCATGACGGCCTACTCACAGATACGCAGTATTTT
V gene: TRBV6-1; clone size: NA; J gene: TRBJ1-6; D gene: NA; CDR3 protein: CASRPDTGYNSPLHF; CDR3 DNA: TGTGCCAGCAGACCTGACACAGGGTATAATTCACCCCTCCACTTT
V gene: TRBV5-1; clone size: NA; J gene: TRBJ2-5; D gene: NA; CDR3 protein: CASSLGPGLGETQYF; CDR3 DNA: TGCGCCAGCAGCTTGGGTCCGGGTTTGGGGGAGACCCAGTACTTC
V gene: TRBV27; clone size: NA; J gene: TRBJ1-2; D gene: TRBD1; CDR3 protein: CASSFRDRGGYTF; CDR3 DNA: TGTGCCAGCAGTTTCCGGGACAGGGGCGGCTACACCTTC
V gene: TRBV9; clone size: NA; J gene: TRBJ2-2; D gene: TRBD2; CDR3 protein: CASSALGGANTGELFF; CDR3 DNA: TGTGCCAGCAGCGCTCTCGGGGGGGCTAACACCGGGGAGCTGTTTTTT
V gene: TRBV7-9; clone size: NA; J gene: TRBJ1-1; D gene: NA; CDR3 protein: CASSLRGENTEAFF; CDR3 DNA: TGTGCCAGCAGCTTACGGGGCGAAAACACTGAAGCTTTCTTT
V gene: TRBV10-1; clone size: NA; J gene: TRBJ1-1; D gene: NA; CDR3 protein: CASSPMWDTEAFF; CDR3 DNA: TGCGCCAGCAGTCCAATGTGGGACACTGAAGCTTTCTTT
V gene: TRBV7-3; clone size: NA; J gene: TRBJ2-3; D gene: TRBD2; CDR3 protein: CASRPTSGGDTQYF; CDR3 DNA: TGTGCCAGCAGACCGACTAGCGGGGGGGATACGCAGTATTTT
V gene: TRBV5-1; clone size: NA; J gene: TRBJ2-1; D gene: TRBD2; CDR3 protein: CASSRYSGGAYNEQFF; CDR3 DNA: TGCGCCAGCAGCCGGTATAGCGGGGGGGCCTACAATGAGCAGTTCTTC
V gene: TRBV30; clone size: NA; J gene: TRBJ1-2; D gene: TRBD1; CDR3 protein: CAWSVPGQGANGYTF; CDR3 DNA: TGTGCCTGGAGTGTACCGGGACAGGGGGCTAACGGCTACACCTTC
V gene: TRBV6-9; clone size: NA; J gene: TRBJ2-6; D gene: NA; CDR3 protein: CASSLGAFSGANVLTF; CDR3 DNA: TGTGCCAGCAGTCTGGGGGCCTTCTCTGGGGCCAACGTCCTGACTTTC
V gene: TRBV13; clone size: NA; J gene: TRBJ2-7; D gene: TRBD2; CDR3 protein: CASSLGRGGSYEQYF; CDR3 DNA: TGTGCCAGCAGCTTGGGACGGGGGGGCTCCTACGAGCAGTACTTC
V gene: TRBV5-5; clone size: few; J gene: TRBJ1-4; D gene: TRBD1; CDR3 protein: CASSLWTGAGEKLFF; CDR3 DNA: TGTGCCAGCAGCTTGTGGACAGGGGCAGGAGAAAAACTGTTTTTT
V gene: TRBV7-2; clone size: NA; J gene: TRBJ2-7; D gene: NA; CDR3 protein: CASSFGRAYEQYF; CDR3 DNA: TGTGCCAGCAGCTTCGGCAGAGCCTACGAGCAGTACTTC
V gene: TRBV5-5; clone size: NA; J gene: TRBJ1-2; D gene: NA; CDR3 protein: CASSLEVGYGYTF; CDR3 DNA: TGTGCCAGCAGCTTGGAAGTGGGCTATGGCTACACCTTC
V gene: TRBV4-3; clone size: NA; J gene: TRBJ2-1; D gene: TRBD2; CDR3 protein: CASSAREAGGGNEQFF; CDR3 DNA: TGCGCCAGCTCCGCACGGGAAGCGGGGGGGGGCAATGAGCAGTTCTTC
V gene: TRBV7-9; clone size: NA; J gene: TRBJ2-7; D gene: NA; CDR3 protein: CASSFRPPEQYF; CDR3 DNA: TGTGCCAGCAGCTTTCGGCCCCCCGAGCAGTACTTC
V gene: TRBV9; clone size: once; J gene: TRBJ2-6; D gene: TRBD2; CDR3 protein: CASSVGGAGGYGSGANVLTF; CDR3 DNA: TGTGCCAGCAGCGTGGGCGGGGCGGGGGGATACGGCTCTGGGGCCAACGTCCTGACTTTC
V gene: TRBV6-1; clone size: NA; J gene: TRBJ1-5; D gene: NA; CDR3 protein: CASSRDYSNQPQHF; CDR3 DNA: TGTGCCAGCAGCAGGGATTATAGCAATCAGCCCCAGCATTTT
V gene: TRBV7-3; clone size: NA; J gene: TRBJ2-1; D gene: NA; CDR3 protein: CASSSYRGSSYNEQFF; CDR3 DNA: TGTGCCAGCAGCTCGTACCGGGGGTCCTCCTACAATGAGCAGTTCTTC
V gene: TRBV10-3; clone size: NA; J gene: TRBJ1-1; D gene: NA; CDR3 protein: CAISSGREAFF; CDR3 DNA: TGTGCCATCAGTTCAGGCCGAGAAGCTTTCTTT
V gene: TRBV2; clone size: NA; J gene: TRBJ1-2; D gene: TRBD1; CDR3 protein: CARGDRGILGYTF; CDR3 DNA: TGTGCCAGGGGGGACAGGGGCATTCTTGGCTACACCTTC
V gene: TRBV5-6; clone size: NA; J gene: TRBJ2-2; D gene: NA; CDR3 protein: CASSPVGANTGELFF; CDR3 DNA: TGTGCCAGCAGCCCGGTAGGGGCGAACACCGGGGAGCTGTTTTTT
V gene: TRBV10-3; clone size: NA; J gene: TRBJ1-2; D gene: NA; CDR3 protein: CAISESLGGGGLSYGYTF; CDR3 DNA: TGTGCCATCAGTGAGTCATTAGGCGGAGGGGGGCTGAGCTATGGCTACACCTTC
V gene: TRBV28; clone size: NA; J gene: TRBJ1-5; D gene: NA; CDR3 protein: CASSSRIKPQHF; CDR3 DNA: TGTGCCAGCAGTTCCCGTATAAAACCCCAGCATTTT
V gene: TRBV29-1; clone size: NA; J gene: TRBJ1-1; D gene: NA; CDR3 protein: CSVPGPGNTEAFF; CDR3 DNA: TGCAGCGTCCCCGGGCCGGGGAACACTGAAGCTTTCTTT
V gene: TRBV19; clone size: NA; J gene: TRBJ1-1; D gene: TRBD1; CDR3 protein: CASSINGGQGHTEAFF; CDR3 DNA: TGTGCCAGTAGTATCAACGGCGGACAGGGCCACACTGAAGCTTTCTTT
V gene: TRBV7-9; clone size: once; J gene: TRBJ1-1; D gene: NA; CDR3 protein: CASSLGAGANTEAFF; CDR3 DNA: TGTGCCAGCAGCTTAGGCGCGGGGGCGAACACTGAAGCTTTCTTT
V gene: TRBV7-9; clone size: NA; J gene: TRBJ2-7; D gene: NA; CDR3 protein: CASSLVSTGSSYEQYF; CDR3 DNA: TGTGCCAGCAGCTTAGTATCAACTGGGAGCTCCTACGAGCAGTACTTC
V gene: TRBV7-3; clone size: NA; J gene: TRBJ2-2; D gene: TRBD1; CDR3 protein: CASSFTGERTGELFF; CDR3 DNA: TGTGCCAGCAGCTTCACAGGGGAGAGGACCGGGGAGCTGTTTTTT
V gene: TRBV25-1; clone size: NA; J gene: TRBJ1-1; D gene: TRBD1; CDR3 protein: CASSEYNRGTEAFF; CDR3 DNA: TGTGCCAGCAGTGAATATAACAGGGGCACTGAAGCTTTCTTT
V gene: TRBV11-1; clone size: NA; J gene: TRBJ1-1; D gene: NA; CDR3 protein: CASSSDSANTEAFF; CDR3 DNA: TGTGCCAGCAGCTCCGACAGCGCGAACACTGAAGCTTTCTTT
V gene: TRBV19; clone size: few; J gene: TRBJ1-2; D gene: NA; CDR3 protein: CASSIRQSYGYTF; CDR3 DNA: TGTGCCAGTAGTATTAGACAGTCCTATGGCTACACCTTC
V gene: TRBV6-4; clone size: NA; J gene: TRBJ2-3; D gene: TRBD2; CDR3 protein: CASSDVRGGTDTQYF; CDR3 DNA: TGTGCCAGCAGTGACGTGCGGGGGGGCACAGATACGCAGTATTTT
V gene: TRBV9; clone size: NA; J gene: TRBJ2-3; D gene: TRBD1; CDR3 protein: CASSSGDRDTDTQYF; CDR3 DNA: TGTGCCAGCAGCTCCGGGGACAGAGACACAGATACGCAGTATTTT
V gene: TRBV7-9; clone size: NA; J gene: TRBJ1-5; D gene: NA; CDR3 protein: CASSLAQNQPQHF; CDR3 DNA: TGTGCCAGCAGCTTAGCCCAAAATCAGCCCCAGCATTTT
V gene: TRBV20-1; clone size: NA; J gene: TRBJ1-2; D gene: NA; CDR3 protein: CSAPGTSGYTF; CDR3 DNA: TGCAGTGCTCCTGGGACGTCCGGCTACACCTTC
V gene: TRBV7-9; clone size: once; J gene: TRBJ1-6; D gene: NA; CDR3 protein: CASSLPTGLNNSPLHF; CDR3 DNA: TGTGCCAGCAGCTTACCCACGGGACTGAATAATTCACCCCTCCACTTT
V gene: TRBV27; clone size: NA; J gene: TRBJ1-2; D gene: NA; CDR3 protein: CASSLAWGPNYGYTF; CDR3 DNA: TGTGCCAGCAGTTTAGCGTGGGGTCCGAACTATGGCTACACCTTC
V gene: TRBV29-1; clone size: NA; J gene: TRBJ2-3; D gene: NA; CDR3 protein: CSVGQDTQYF; CDR3 DNA: TGCAGCGTTGGCCAAGATACGCAGTATTTT
V gene: TRBV6-1; clone size: once; J gene: TRBJ2-1; D gene: TRBD1; CDR3 protein: CASSTGQGGYNEQFF; CDR3 DNA: TGTGCCAGCAGTACCGGACAGGGGGGCTACAATGAGCAGTTCTTC